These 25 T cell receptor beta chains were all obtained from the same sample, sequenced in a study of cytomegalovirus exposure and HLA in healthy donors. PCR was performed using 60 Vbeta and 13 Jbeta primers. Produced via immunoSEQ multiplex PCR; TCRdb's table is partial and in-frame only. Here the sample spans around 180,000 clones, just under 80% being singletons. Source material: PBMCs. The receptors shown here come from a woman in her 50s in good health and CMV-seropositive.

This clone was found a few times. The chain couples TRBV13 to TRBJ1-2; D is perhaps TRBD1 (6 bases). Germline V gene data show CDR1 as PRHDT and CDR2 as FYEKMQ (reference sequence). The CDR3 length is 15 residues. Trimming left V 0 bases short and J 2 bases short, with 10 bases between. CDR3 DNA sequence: TGTGCCAGCAGCTTAGGCCAAACAGGGAACTATGGCTACACCTTC. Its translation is CASSLGQTGNYGYTF. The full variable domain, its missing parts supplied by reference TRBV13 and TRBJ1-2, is AAGVIQSPRHLIKEKRETATLKCYPIPRHDTVYWYQQGPGQDPQFLISFYEKMQSDKGSIPDRFSAQQFSDYHSELNMSSLELGDSALYFCASSLGQTGNYGYTFGSGTRLTVV.

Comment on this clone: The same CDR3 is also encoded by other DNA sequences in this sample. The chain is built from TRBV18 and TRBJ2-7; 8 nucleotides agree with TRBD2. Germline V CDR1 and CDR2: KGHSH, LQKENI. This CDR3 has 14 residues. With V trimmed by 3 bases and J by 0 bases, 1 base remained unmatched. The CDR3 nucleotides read TGTGCCAGCTCACCGAGCGGGGGCTCCTACGAGCAGTACTTC. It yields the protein CASSPSGGSYEQYF.

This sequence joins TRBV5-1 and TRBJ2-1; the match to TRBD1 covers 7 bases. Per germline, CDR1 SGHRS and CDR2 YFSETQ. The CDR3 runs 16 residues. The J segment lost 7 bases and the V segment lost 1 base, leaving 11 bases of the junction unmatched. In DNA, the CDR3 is TGCGCCAGCAGCTTGACGGGACAGCCTTGGGAGAATGAGCAGTTCTTC. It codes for CASSLTGQPWENEQFF. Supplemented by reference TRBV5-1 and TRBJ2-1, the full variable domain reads KAGVTQTPRYLIKTRGQQVTLSCSPISGHRSVSWYQQTPGQGLQFLFEYFSETQRNKGNFPGRFSGRQFSNSRSEMNVSTLELGDSALYLCASSLTGQPWENEQFFGPGTRLTVL.

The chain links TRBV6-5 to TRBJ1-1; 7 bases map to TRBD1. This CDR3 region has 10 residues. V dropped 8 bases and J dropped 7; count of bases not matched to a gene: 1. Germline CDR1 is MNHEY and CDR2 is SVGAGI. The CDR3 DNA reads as TGTGCCAGCGGGACAGTTGAAGCTTTCTTT. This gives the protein CASGTVEAFF.

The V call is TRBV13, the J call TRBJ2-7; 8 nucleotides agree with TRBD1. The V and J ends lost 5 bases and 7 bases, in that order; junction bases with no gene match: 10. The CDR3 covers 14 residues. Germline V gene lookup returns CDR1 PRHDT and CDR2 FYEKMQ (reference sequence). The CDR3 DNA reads TGTGCCAGCAGCACCGGGACAGGTGTTAGGGAGCAGTACTTC. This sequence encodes CASSTGTGVREQYF.

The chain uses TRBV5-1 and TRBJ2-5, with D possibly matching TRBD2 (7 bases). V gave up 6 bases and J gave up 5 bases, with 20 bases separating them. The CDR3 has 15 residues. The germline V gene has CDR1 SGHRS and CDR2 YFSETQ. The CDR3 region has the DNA TGCGCCAGCAAGGAGGCACGGGGGGCGGCGGAGACCCAGTACTTC. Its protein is CASKEARGAAETQYF.

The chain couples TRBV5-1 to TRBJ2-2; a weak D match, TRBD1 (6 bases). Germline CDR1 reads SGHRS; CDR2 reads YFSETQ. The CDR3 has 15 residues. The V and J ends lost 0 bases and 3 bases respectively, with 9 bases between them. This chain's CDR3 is CASSLGGLDTGELFF. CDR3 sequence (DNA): TGCGCCAGCAGCTTGGGGGGGCTCGACACCGGGGAGCTGTTTTTT.

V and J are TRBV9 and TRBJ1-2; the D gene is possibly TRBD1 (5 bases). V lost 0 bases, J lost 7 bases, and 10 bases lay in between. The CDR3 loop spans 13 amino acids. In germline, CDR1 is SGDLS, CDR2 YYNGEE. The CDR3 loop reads CASSVASQGGYTF. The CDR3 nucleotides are TGTGCCAGCAGCGTAGCCTCCCAGGGTGGCTACACCTTC. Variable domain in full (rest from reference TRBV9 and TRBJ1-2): DSGVTQTPKHLITATGQRVTLRCSPRSGDLSVYWYQQSLDQGLQFLIQYYNGEERAKGNILERFSAQQFPDLHSELNLSSLELGDSALYFCASSVASQGGYTFGSGTRLTVV.

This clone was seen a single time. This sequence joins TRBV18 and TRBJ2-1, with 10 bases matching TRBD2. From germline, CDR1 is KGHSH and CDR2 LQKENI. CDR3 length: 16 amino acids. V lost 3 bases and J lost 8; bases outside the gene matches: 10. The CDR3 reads CASSPLTSGGAHEQFF. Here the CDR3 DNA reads TGTGCCAGCTCACCTCTAACCAGCGGGGGGGCCCATGAGCAGTTCTTC.

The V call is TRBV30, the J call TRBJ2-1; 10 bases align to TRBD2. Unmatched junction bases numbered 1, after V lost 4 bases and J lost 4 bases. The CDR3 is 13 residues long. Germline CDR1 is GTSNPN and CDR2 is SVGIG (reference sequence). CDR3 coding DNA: TGTGCCTGGACTAGCGGGGGATACAATGAGCAGTTCTTC. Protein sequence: CAWTSGGYNEQFF. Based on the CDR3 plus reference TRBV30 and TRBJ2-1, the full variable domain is SQTIHQWPATLVQPVGSPLSLECTVEGTSNPNLYWYRQAAGRGLQLLFYSVGIGQISSEVPQNLSASRPQDRQFILSSKKLLLSDSGFYLCAWTSGGYNEQFFGPGTRLTVL.

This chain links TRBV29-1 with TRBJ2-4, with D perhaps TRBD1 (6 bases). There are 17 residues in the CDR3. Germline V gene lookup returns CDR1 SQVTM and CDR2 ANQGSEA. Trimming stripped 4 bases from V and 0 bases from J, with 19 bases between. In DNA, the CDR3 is TGCAGCGTTGGGGGGAACAGACAGGCCCTAGCCAAAAACATTCAGTACTTC. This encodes CSVGGNRQALAKNIQYF. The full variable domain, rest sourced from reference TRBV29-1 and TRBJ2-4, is SAVISQKPSRDICQRGTSLTIQCQVDSQVTMMFWYRQQPGQSLTLIATANQGSEATYESGFVIDKFPISRPNLTFSTLTVSNMSPEDSSIYLCSVGGNRQALAKNIQYFGAGTRLSVL.

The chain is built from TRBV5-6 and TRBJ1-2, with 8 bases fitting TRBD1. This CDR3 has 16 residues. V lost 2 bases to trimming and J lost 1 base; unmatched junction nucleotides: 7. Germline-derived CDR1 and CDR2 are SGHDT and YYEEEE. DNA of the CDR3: TGTGCCAGCAGCTTCGGCCCAGGGGGCAGTAACTATGGCTACACCTTC. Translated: CASSFGPGGSNYGYTF.

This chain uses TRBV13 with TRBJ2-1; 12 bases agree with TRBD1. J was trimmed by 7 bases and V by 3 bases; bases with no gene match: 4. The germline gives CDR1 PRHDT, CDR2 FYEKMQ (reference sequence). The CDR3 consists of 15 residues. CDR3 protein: CASSFRDRGPNEQFF. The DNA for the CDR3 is TGTGCCAGCAGCTTCCGGGACAGGGGGCCGAATGAGCAGTTCTTC.

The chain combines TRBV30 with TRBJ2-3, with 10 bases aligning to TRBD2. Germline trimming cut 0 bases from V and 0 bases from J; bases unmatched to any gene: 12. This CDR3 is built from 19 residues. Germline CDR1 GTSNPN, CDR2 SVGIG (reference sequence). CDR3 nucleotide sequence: TGTGCCTGGAGTGTACCCAGAGCGGGGGGGAGGGCTAGCACAGATACGCAGTATTTT. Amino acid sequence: CAWSVPRAGGRASTDTQYF.

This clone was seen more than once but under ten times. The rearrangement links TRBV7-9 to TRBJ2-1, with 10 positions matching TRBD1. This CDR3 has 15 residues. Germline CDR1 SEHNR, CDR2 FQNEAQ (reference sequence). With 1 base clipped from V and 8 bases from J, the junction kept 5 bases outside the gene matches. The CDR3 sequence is CASSLVGQGFDEQFF. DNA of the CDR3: TGTGCCAGCAGCTTAGTGGGACAGGGGTTCGATGAGCAGTTCTTC.

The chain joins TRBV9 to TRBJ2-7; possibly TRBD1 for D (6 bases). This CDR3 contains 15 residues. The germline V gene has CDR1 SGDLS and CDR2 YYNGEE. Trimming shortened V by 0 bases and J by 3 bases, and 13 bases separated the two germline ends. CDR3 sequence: CASSVAGTTIYEQYF. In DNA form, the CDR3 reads TGTGCCAGCAGCGTAGCAGGGACAACAATCTACGAGCAGTACTTC.

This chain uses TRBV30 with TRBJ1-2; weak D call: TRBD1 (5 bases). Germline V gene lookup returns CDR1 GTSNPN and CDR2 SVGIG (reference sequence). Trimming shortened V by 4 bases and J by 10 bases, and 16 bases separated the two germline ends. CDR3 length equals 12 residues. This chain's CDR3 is CAWIGRGSDYTF. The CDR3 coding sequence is TGTGCCTGGATTGGGAGGGGAAGTGACTACACCTTC.

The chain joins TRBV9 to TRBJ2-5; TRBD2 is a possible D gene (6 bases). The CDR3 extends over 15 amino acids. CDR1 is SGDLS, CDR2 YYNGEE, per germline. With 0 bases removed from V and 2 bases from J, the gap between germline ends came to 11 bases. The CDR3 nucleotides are TGTGCCAGCAGCGTAGGGGGAGGTGGGCAAGAGACCCAGTACTTC. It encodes CASSVGGGGQETQYF.

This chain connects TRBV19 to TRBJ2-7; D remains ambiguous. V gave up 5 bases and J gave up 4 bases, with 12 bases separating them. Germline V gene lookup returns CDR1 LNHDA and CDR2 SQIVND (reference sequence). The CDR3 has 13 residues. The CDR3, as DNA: TGTGCCAGTAGTGAAGTCCTGAGTTACGAGCAGTACTTC. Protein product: CASSEVLSYEQYF.

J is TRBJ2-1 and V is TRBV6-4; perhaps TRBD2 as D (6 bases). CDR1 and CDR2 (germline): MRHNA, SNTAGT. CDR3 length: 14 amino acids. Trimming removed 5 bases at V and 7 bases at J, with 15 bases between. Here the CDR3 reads CASSPEARGNEQFF. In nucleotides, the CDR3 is TGTGCCAGCAGTCCAGAAGCCCGGGGGAATGAGCAGTTCTTC.

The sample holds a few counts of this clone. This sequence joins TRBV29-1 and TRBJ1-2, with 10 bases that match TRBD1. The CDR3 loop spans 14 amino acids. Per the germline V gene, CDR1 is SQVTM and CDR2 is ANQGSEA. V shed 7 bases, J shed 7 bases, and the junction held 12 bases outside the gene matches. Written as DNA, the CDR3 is TGCAGCGCCGCCCCCGGGACAGGGGAGGGTGGCTACACCTTC. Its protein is CSAAPGTGEGGYTF.

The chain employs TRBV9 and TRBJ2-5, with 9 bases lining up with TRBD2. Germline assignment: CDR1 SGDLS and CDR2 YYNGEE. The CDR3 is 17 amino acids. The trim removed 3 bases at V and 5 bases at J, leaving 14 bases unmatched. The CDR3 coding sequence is TGTGCCAGCAGCGCCTCCTCTAGCGGGGCTATTCAGGAGACCCAGTACTTC. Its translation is CASSASSSGAIQETQYF. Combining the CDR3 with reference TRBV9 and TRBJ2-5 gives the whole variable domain DSGVTQTPKHLITATGQRVTLRCSPRSGDLSVYWYQQSLDQGLQFLIQYYNGEERAKGNILERFSAQQFPDLHSELNLSSLELGDSALYFCASSASSSGAIQETQYFGPGTRLLVL.

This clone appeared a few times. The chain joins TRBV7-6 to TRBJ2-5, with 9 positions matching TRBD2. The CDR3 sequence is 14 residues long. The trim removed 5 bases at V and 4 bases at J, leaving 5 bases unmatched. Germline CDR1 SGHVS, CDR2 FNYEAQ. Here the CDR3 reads CASSRISGGETQYF. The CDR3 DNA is TGTGCCAGCAGCCGTATTAGCGGGGGAGAGACCCAGTACTTC.

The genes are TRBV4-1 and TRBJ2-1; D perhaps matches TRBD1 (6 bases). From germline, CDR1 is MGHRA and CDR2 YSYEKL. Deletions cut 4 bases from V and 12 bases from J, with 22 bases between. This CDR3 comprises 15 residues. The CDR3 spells CASSRETGSVMWQFF. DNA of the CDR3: TGCGCCAGCAGCCGAGAGACAGGATCGGTAATGTGGCAGTTCTTC.

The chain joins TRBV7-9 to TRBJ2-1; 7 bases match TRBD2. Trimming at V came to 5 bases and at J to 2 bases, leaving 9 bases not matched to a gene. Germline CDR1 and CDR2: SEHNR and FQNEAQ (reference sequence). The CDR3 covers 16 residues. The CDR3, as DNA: TGTGCCAGCAGCCCCCGGGGAGGGGTGGCCTACAATGAGCAGTTCTTC. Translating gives CASSPRGGVAYNEQFF.